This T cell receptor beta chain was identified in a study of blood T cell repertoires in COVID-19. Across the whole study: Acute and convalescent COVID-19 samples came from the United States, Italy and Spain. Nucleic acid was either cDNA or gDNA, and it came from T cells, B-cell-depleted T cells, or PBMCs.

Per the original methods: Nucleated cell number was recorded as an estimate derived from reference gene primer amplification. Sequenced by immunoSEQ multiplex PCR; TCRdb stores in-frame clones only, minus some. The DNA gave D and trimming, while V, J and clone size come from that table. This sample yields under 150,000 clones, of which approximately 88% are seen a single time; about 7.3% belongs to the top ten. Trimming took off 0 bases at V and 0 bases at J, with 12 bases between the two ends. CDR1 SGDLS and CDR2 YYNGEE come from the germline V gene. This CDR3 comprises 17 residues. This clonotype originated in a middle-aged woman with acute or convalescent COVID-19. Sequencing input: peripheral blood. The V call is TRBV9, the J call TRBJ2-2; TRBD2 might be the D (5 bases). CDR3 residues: CASSVATGLTNTGELFF. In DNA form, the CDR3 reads TGTGCCAGCAGCGTAGCGACTGGACTGACGAACACCGGGGAGCTGTTTTTT.